The entry that follows covers one T cell receptor beta chain sequence. Primers included in the PCR were 60 Vbeta and 13 Jbeta primers. The repertoire was sequenced with immunoSEQ multiplex PCR; TCRdb's copy has only in-frame clones and lacks some. There are some 76,000 clones in the sample; approximately 84% occur only once, and roughly 2.4% lies in the top ten. The data are from a study of cytomegalovirus exposure and HLA in healthy donors. Germline lookup yields CDR1 SGHAT and CDR2 FQNNGV. The V end was cut by 2 bases, the J end by 6 bases, with 7 bases between. The CDR3 runs to 13 residues. The sample was PBMCs. V gene TRBV11-2 combines with J gene TRBJ2-2; D is possibly TRBD1 (6 bases). The sequence was collected from a woman aged 45 to 65 in good health and CMV-seronegative. The CDR3: CASSLNRAGELFF. The CDR3 nucleotides read TGTGCCAGCAGCTTAAACAGGGCCGGGGAGCTGTTTTTT.